This TCR beta chain stems from a study of cytomegalovirus exposure and HLA in healthy donors. Whole-study findings and limits: Researchers reported in a later analysis that common viral pathogens appeared linked to several top clusters. The authors excluded some V segments, including TRBV6-2 and TRBV6-3, as indistinguishable. DRB1 showed the most TCR associations and HLA-C the fewest in a later analysis, as rates varied by HLA locus.

V was pared by 2 bases and J by 3 bases, with 11 bases between. The CDR3 consists of 15 residues. Per germline, CDR1 SGHVS and CDR2 FNYEAQ. Remarks on this clone: Its antigen is still unknown.

PCR was performed using 60 Vbeta and 13 Jbeta primers. Generated by immunoSEQ multiplex PCR, the TCRdb table keeps only in-frame clones and is missing some. Of around 97,000 clones in the sample, over 8% were seen once. This sequence joins TRBV7-6 and TRBJ1-3; a possible D gene is TRBD1 (6 bases). The sequenced material came from PBMCs. The receptor comes from a man in his fifties in good health and CMV-seropositive. This CDR3 reads CASSLSGGLGNTIYF. DNA of the CDR3: TGTGCCAGCAGCTTATCGGGGGGCCTTGGAAACACCATATATTTT.